The 26 T cell receptor beta chains reported below all come from one sample, sequenced in a study of T cells after yellow fever vaccination. TCRdb re-derived calls from the 5' RACE reads in MiXCR, one entry per CDR3 protein. Among tens of thousands of distinct CDR3 sequences listed, approximately 7.4% were seen once. Sequencing was performed on CD8+ T cells sorted from PBMCs, taken 15 days after the yellow fever booster vaccination. All receptors derive from a man younger than 40 who received the YFV17D yellow fever vaccine.

The gene calls are TRBV20-1 and TRBJ2-7; D not resolved. Trimming took 3 bases from V and 2 from J, leaving 11 bases between them. Germline-derived CDR1 and CDR2 are DFQATT and SNEGSKA (reference sequence). The CDR3 has 13 residues. The CDR3 sequence: CSASSQATYEQYF. CDR3 sequence (DNA): TGCAGTGCTAGTTCGCAGGCCACCTACGAGCAGTACTTC.

This clonotype showed up just a few times. The rearrangement uses TRBV10-3 and TRBJ2-5, with D possibly being TRBD2 (5 bases). This CDR3 contains 18 residues. V lost 0 bases and J lost 5, with 22 bases in between. The germline V gene encodes CDR1 ENHRY and CDR2 SYGVKD. This chain's CDR3 is CAISESGSMAWEPETQYF. In DNA, the CDR3 is TGTGCCATCAGTGAGTCTGGTTCGATGGCGTGGGAGCCTGAGACCCAGTACTTC.

This clonotype was detected many times. In DNA form, the CDR3 reads TGCGCCAGCAGCCAGAGCAGCTTGGGACTAGCCAGCTACGAGCAGTACTTC. Translating it yields CASSQSSLGLASYEQYF. This chain joins TRBV4-3 and TRBJ2-7; 9 nucleotides line up with TRBD2. CDR3 size: 17 residues. Germline loops: CDR1 LGHNA, CDR2 YSLEER. J was trimmed by 3 bases and V by 3 bases; bases with no gene match: 12.

In its sample, this clonotype was seen many times. The CDR3 here is CASSASGQTQETQYF. Here the CDR3 DNA reads TGCGCCAGCAGCGCGTCGGGACAGACTCAAGAGACCCAGTACTTC. The V call is TRBV5-1, the J call TRBJ2-5; 7 bases are shared with TRBD1. CDR1 SGHRS and CDR2 YFSETQ come from the germline V gene. The V and J ends lost 4 bases and 2 bases, in that order; junction bases with no gene match: 8. The CDR3 spans 15 residues. The whole variable domain, filled in from reference TRBV5-1 and TRBJ2-5, reads KAGVTQTPRYLIKTRGQQVTLSCSPISGHRSVSWYQQTPGQGLQFLFEYFSETQRNKGNFPGRFSGRQFSNSRSEMNVSTLELGDSALYLCASSASGQTQETQYFGPGTRLLVL.

At least ten counts were recorded for this clonotype. The chain has TRBV24-1 and TRBJ2-1; 8 bases fit TRBD2. J was trimmed by 6 bases and V by 0 bases; bases with no gene match: 3. Germline V gene sequence: CDR1 KGHDR, CDR2 SFDVKD. This CDR3 contains 15 residues. The CDR3 coding sequence is TGTGCCACCAGTGATTTGGACGGGACTAGCAATGAGCAGTTCTTC. Its translation: CATSDLDGTSNEQFF.

This clonotype was observed many times. V gene TRBV28 combines with J gene TRBJ1-6; no reliable D call. Trimming removed 9 bases at V and 10 bases at J, with 22 bases between. Looked up from germline, CDR1 is MDHEN and CDR2 is SYDVKM. The CDR3 sequence is 15 residues long. The CDR3 spells CASFSALGSGSPLHF. CDR3 DNA sequence: TGTGCCAGTTTTTCAGCCCTAGGGTCTGGATCACCCCTCCACTTT.

This clonotype was detected ten times or more. The chain joins TRBV11-2 to TRBJ2-1; a possible D gene is TRBD2 (5 bases). CDR3 length: 16 amino acids. Germline CDR1 and CDR2: SGHAT and FQNNGV. V lost 2 bases to trimming and J lost 5 bases, with 16 bases between them. CDR3: CASSLNGEAANNEQFF. CDR3 nucleotide sequence: TGTGCCAGCAGCTTAAATGGTGAAGCGGCCAACAATGAGCAGTTCTTC.

This clonotype came up many times. DNA of the CDR3: TGTGCCAGCAGTTATCAGGGAACAGATACGCAGTATTTT. Translation gives CASSYQGTDTQYF. The rearrangement uses TRBV6-5 and TRBJ2-3; tentatively, D is TRBD1 (5 bases). Trimming shortened V by 3 bases and J by 3 bases, and 7 bases separated the two germline ends. From germline, CDR1 is MNHEY and CDR2 SVGAGI. The CDR3 spans 13 residues.

This clonotype was seen at least ten times. The rearrangement uses TRBV20-1 and TRBJ1-1; a weak D match, TRBD1 (5 bases). Germline V gene sequence: CDR1 DFQATT, CDR2 SNEGSKA (reference sequence). The CDR3 extends over 12 amino acids. V dropped 7 bases and J dropped 1 base, with 10 bases sitting between them. The CDR3 DNA is TGCAGTGGGCGGGACGCGAACACTGAAGCTTTCTTT. This gives the protein CSGRDANTEAFF.

This clonotype was counted ten times or more. The chain joins TRBV7-2 to TRBJ1-1, with unresolved D. This CDR3 region has 12 residues. CDR1 and CDR2 from the germline V gene are SGHTA and FQGNSA. Trimming shortened V by 3 bases and J by 0 bases, and 2 bases separated the two germline ends. The CDR3, as DNA: TGTGCCAGCAGCTTTATGAACACTGAAGCTTTCTTT. This gives the protein CASSFMNTEAFF.

This clonotype was counted many times. The chain employs TRBV27 and TRBJ2-7, with 7 bases identical to TRBD2. V was clipped by 5 bases and J by 6 bases; unmatched bases: 7. The CDR3 is 13 residues long. Germline values: CDR1 MNHEY, CDR2 SMNVEV (reference sequence). CDR3 residues: CASSTGLDSEQYF. CDR3 coding DNA: TGTGCCAGCAGTACCGGACTAGACTCCGAGCAGTACTTC.

Of note for this clonotype: Mismatch with germline at one junction end may stem from a read error. The V and J genes are TRBV14 and TRBJ2-3; tentatively, D is TRBD2 (6 bases). The CDR3 length is 16 residues. Germline V gene lookup returns CDR1 SGHDN and CDR2 FVKESK. CDR3 DNA sequence: TGTGGCAGCAGCCAGCCGGGGGTCGGTCTCACAGATACGCAGTATTTT. This gives the protein CGSSQPGVGLTDTQYF. The full variable domain, in which reference TRBV14 and TRBJ2-3 provide the parts outside the CDR3, is EAGVTQFPSHSVIEKGQTVTLRCDPISGHDNLYWYRRVMGKEIKFLLHFVKESKQDESGMPNNRFLAERTGGTYSTLKVQPAELEDSGVYFCGSSQPGVGLTDTQYFGPGTRLTVL.

In the case of this clonotype: A much larger clone sits a single nucleotide away, making a read error possible. This chain joins TRBV29-1 and TRBJ2-2; TRBD1 matches at 8 bases. J gave up 7 bases and V 6 bases, and 10 bases lay outside the gene matches. In germline, CDR1 is SQVTM, CDR2 ANQGSEA. CDR3 length equals 14 residues. CDR3 sequence reads: CSVPTRGPNGELFF. The DNA of the CDR3 is TGCAGCGTCCCTACCAGGGGGCCAAACGGGGAGCTGTTTTTT.

This clonotype was found many times. The chain combines TRBV27 with TRBJ1-5; possible D gene TRBD1, 5 bases. The CDR3 is 15 residues long. Trimming removed 4 bases from V and 7 bases from J, with 17 bases in between. CDR1 is MNHEY, CDR2 SMNVEV, per germline (reference sequence). The CDR3 nucleotides are TGTGCCAGCAGTTCGCGGGACGACATGGGCCAGCCCCAGCATTTT. It codes for CASSSRDDMGQPQHF.

This clonotype was counted ten times or more. The V gene is TRBV11-2, the J gene TRBJ2-1; a weak D match, TRBD1 (5 bases). This CDR3 has 18 residues. Germline values: CDR1 SGHAT, CDR2 FQNNGV. The V end lost 4 bases, the J end lost 8 bases, and 27 bases lay between the germline ends. The CDR3 spells CASSSLGTGQGIADEQFF. DNA of the CDR3: TGTGCCAGCAGCTCTTTAGGTACCGGACAAGGTATTGCAGATGAGCAGTTCTTC. The full variable domain, its missing parts supplied by reference TRBV11-2 and TRBJ2-1, is EAGVAQSPRYKIIEKRQSVAFWCNPISGHATLYWYQQILGQGPKLLIQFQNNGVVDDSQLPKDRFSAERLKGVDSTLKIQPAKLEDSAVYLCASSSLGTGQGIADEQFFGPGTRLTVL.

The V and J genes are TRBV5-5 and TRBJ2-1, with D possibly being TRBD1 (5 bases). The CDR3 has 14 residues. Trimming cost V 4 bases and J 6 bases, with 14 bases left between them. The germline V gene encodes CDR1 SGHKS and CDR2 YYEKEE (reference sequence). The CDR3 sequence is CASSPGLLGNEQFF. CDR3 nucleotides: TGTGCCAGCAGCCCAGGGCTGTTGGGCAATGAGCAGTTCTTC.

The chain combines TRBV7-9 with TRBJ2-5; tentatively, D is TRBD1 (5 bases). Germline assignment: CDR1 SEHNR and CDR2 FQNEAQ (reference sequence). The germline V and J ends were trimmed by 2 bases and 0 bases, with 13 bases remaining between them. The CDR3 runs to 16 residues. CDR3 DNA: TGTGCCAGCAGCTTATGGGGTGACAGCCACCAAGAGACCCAGTACTTC. Translation: CASSLWGDSHQETQYF.

This clonotype was seen only a few times. The chain combines TRBV4-2 with TRBJ2-1, with 11 bases matching TRBD2. Germline V gives CDR1 LGHNA, CDR2 YNFKEQ. The CDR3 is 15 amino acids. The ends lost 5 bases at V and 8 bases at J; junction bases unmatched: 8. CDR3 DNA sequence: TGTGCCAGCAGCGAACTAGCGGGAGCTGGAGATGAGCAGTTCTTC. The encoded protein is CASSELAGAGDEQFF.

This clonotype was seen repeatedly, ten times or more. This CDR3 reads CASSLEGTVYNEQFF. CDR3 bases: TGCGCCAGCAGCTTGGAGGGGACAGTATACAATGAGCAGTTCTTC. The chain joins TRBV5-1 to TRBJ2-1, with TRBD1 matching 7 bases. This CDR3 contains 15 residues. V gave up 0 bases and J gave up 4 bases; unmatched junction bases: 4. Germline loops: CDR1 SGHRS, CDR2 YFSETQ. The whole variable domain, filled in from reference TRBV5-1 and TRBJ2-1, reads KAGVTQTPRYLIKTRGQQVTLSCSPISGHRSVSWYQQTPGQGLQFLFEYFSETQRNKGNFPGRFSGRQFSNSRSEMNVSTLELGDSALYLCASSLEGTVYNEQFFGPGTRLTVL.

In the case of this clonotype: One end of the junction is discordant with germline, which a read error may explain. This chain joins TRBV11-1 and TRBJ1-2; the D gene is possibly TRBD1 (5 bases). Germline values: CDR1 SGHAT, CDR2 FQDESV (reference sequence). The CDR3 totals 17 residues. CDR3: CASSPGTTYTSKYGYTF. The CDR3 DNA reads as TGTGCTAGCAGCCCTGGGACGACCTACACTTCCAAGTATGGCTACACCTTC. The entire variable domain, with the rest obtained from reference TRBV11-1 and TRBJ1-2, is as follows: EAEVAQSPRYKITEKSQAVAFWCDPISGHATLYWYRQILGQGPELLVQFQDESVVDDSQLPKDRFSAERLKGVDSTLKIQPAELGDSAMYLCASSPGTTYTSKYGYTFGSGTRLTVV.

This clonotype is termed large. The gene calls are TRBV7-9 and TRBJ2-7; maybe TRBD2 (5 bases). V was pared by 5 bases and J by 2 bases, with 7 bases between. CDR1 and CDR2 from the germline V gene are SEHNR and FQNEAQ (reference sequence). This CDR3 is built from 12 residues. The CDR3 here is CASSGEPYEQYF. As DNA, the CDR3 is TGTGCCAGCAGCGGGGAGCCCTACGAGCAGTACTTC.

This clonotype has only a few counts. This chain joins TRBV6-1 and TRBJ2-7; 8 bases are shared with TRBD1. V lost 11 bases to trimming and J lost 0 bases; unmatched junction nucleotides: 9. Germline CDR1 and CDR2: MNHNS and SASEGT. This CDR3 region has 14 residues. This CDR3 is CAAGGGPTSYEQYF. DNA for the CDR3: TGTGCCGCAGGGGGCGGGCCGACCTCCTACGAGCAGTACTTC.

This clonotype occurred many times. V usage is TRBV11-1 and J usage is TRBJ2-1; 12 nucleotides agree with TRBD2. The CDR3 runs 18 residues. Looked up from germline, CDR1 is SGHAT and CDR2 is FQDESV (reference sequence). With 5 bases clipped from V and 9 bases from J, the junction kept 17 bases outside the gene matches. The CDR3 sequence: CASSAPDPLAGGVGEQFF. For the CDR3, the DNA is TGTGCCAGCAGCGCCCCTGACCCACTAGCGGGAGGAGTTGGTGAGCAGTTCTTC.

This clonotype was seen at least ten times. The chain joins TRBV20-1 to TRBJ2-7, with a possible D match to TRBD2 (6 bases). Looked up from germline, CDR1 is DFQATT and CDR2 is SNEGSKA (reference sequence). CDR3 size: 15 residues. With 6 bases removed from V and 2 bases from J, the gap between germline ends came to 20 bases. Here the CDR3 reads CSAKPTGVGPYEQYF. The CDR3 DNA is TGCAGTGCAAAGCCGACGGGGGTGGGGCCCTACGAGCAGTACTTC.

This clonotype is deemed medium-sized (0.01 to 0.1%). The CDR3 spells CASSLERESYNEQFF. DNA of the CDR3: TGTGCCAGCAGCTTAGAACGTGAGTCCTACAATGAGCAGTTCTTC. The rearrangement joins TRBV13 to TRBJ2-1; D not resolved. Germline V gene data show CDR1 as PRHDT and CDR2 as FYEKMQ (reference sequence). This CDR3 is 15 amino acids long. Trimming shortened V by 1 base and J by 1 base, and 8 bases separated the two germline ends.

The V gene is TRBV21-1, the J gene TRBJ2-2; the listed D gene, TRBD2, was not tested against the DNA. TRBV21-1 corresponds to a pseudogene. This CDR3 has 20 amino acids. CDR3 bases: TGTGCCAGCAGCAAAGATCGTGGTAACGAGCGGGGATCGAACACCGGGGAGCTGTTTTTT. Amino acids: CASSKDRGNERGSNTGELFF.